The 14 T cell receptor beta chains below were found in one sample sequenced in a study of response to subunit inactivated influenza vaccine. Each CDR3 protein gets one entry after TCRdb re-called the RT-PCR reads with MiXCR. The sample lists more than 600,000 distinct CDR3 sequences; around a sixth were seen once. The sample here was PBMCs from blood, taken around 5 days after vaccination. The receptors come from a man aged 50-60 years who received an inactivated influenza vaccine.

This clonotype has only a few counts. V gene TRBV4-3 combines with J gene TRBJ2-1; weak D call: TRBD1 (6 bases). The germline V gene has CDR1 LGHNA and CDR2 YSLEER. The CDR3 length is 16 residues. V lost 0 bases to trimming and J lost 4 bases, with 13 bases between them. CDR3 protein: CASSQEFRGGYNEQFF. The CDR3 coding sequence is TGCGCCAGCAGCCAAGAGTTCCGAGGGGGTTACAATGAGCAGTTCTTC.

V is TRBV15 and J is TRBJ2-2, with 9 bases lining up with TRBD1. Germline V CDR1 and CDR2: LNHNV, YYDKDF (reference sequence). The CDR3 totals 15 residues. J gave up 5 bases and V 2 bases, and 3 bases lay outside the gene matches. The CDR3 nucleotides are TGTGCCACCAGCAGAACAGGGGGCACAACCGGGGAGCTGTTTTTT. It is translated as CATSRTGGTTGELFF. Full variable domain (rest looked up from reference TRBV15 and TRBJ2-2): DAMVIQNPRYQVTQFGKPVTLSCSQTLNHNVMYWYQQKSSQAPKLLFHYYDKDFNNEADTPDNFQSRRPNTSFCFLDIRSPGLGDTAMYLCATSRTGGTTGELFFGEGSRLTVL.

This clonotype was recorded many times. The chain uses TRBV6-5 and TRBJ1-1; 7 nucleotides agree with TRBD1. V shed 4 bases and J 6 bases; nucleotides not matched to a gene: 5. The CDR3 has 13 amino acids. Germline V lookup: CDR1 MNHEY, CDR2 SVGAGI. CDR3 sequence (DNA): TGTGCCAGCAGTTTCGACAGGGAGGCTGAAGCTTTCTTT. Protein sequence: CASSFDREAEAFF.

V gene TRBV5-6 combines with J gene TRBJ2-1; 9 nucleotides match TRBD1. The CDR3 is 15 residues long. Germline-derived CDR1 and CDR2 are SGHDT and YYEEEE. V trimming: 3 bases; J trimming: 8 bases; junction bases outside the gene matches: 9. The CDR3 region has the DNA TGTGCCAGCAGCTCTCCCGGGACAGGGCGAGATGAGCAGTTCTTC. Its protein product is CASSSPGTGRDEQFF.

This chain joins TRBV24-1 and TRBJ2-3, with TRBD2 matching 10 bases. The CDR3 is 15 residues long. V shed 3 bases, J shed 4 bases, and the junction held 3 bases outside the gene matches. Germline V lookup: CDR1 KGHDR, CDR2 SFDVKD. The CDR3 loop reads CATSDLAGVADTQYF. CDR3 bases: TGTGCCACCAGTGATCTAGCGGGAGTCGCAGATACGCAGTATTTT.

Remarks on this clonotype: A junction end diverges from the germline sequence, so it may reflect a read error. The genes are TRBV25-1 and TRBJ2-3; 10 bases agree with TRBD1. This CDR3 region has 15 residues. From germline, CDR1 is MGHDK and CDR2 SYGVNS. The CDR3 region is CASSETGGAGDTQCF. The DNA of the CDR3 is TGTGCCAGCAGTGAGACAGGGGGCGCCGGAGATACGCAGTGTTTT.

This clonotype has a handful of counts. V is TRBV15 and J is TRBJ2-4; TRBD1 agrees at 7 bases. Germline V gene sequence: CDR1 LNHNV, CDR2 YYDKDF (reference sequence). The CDR3 is made up of 14 amino acids. Losses at the gene ends were 5 bases for V and 7 bases for J; bases not matched to a gene: 8. DNA for the CDR3: TGTGCCACCAGCGGAAGACAGGGTCTGAACATTCAGTACTTC. Its protein product is CATSGRQGLNIQYF.

The V call is TRBV12-3 or TRBV12-4, the J call TRBJ1-3; D uncertain. The CDR3 spans 15 residues. Trimming removed 2 bases at V and 7 bases at J, with 15 bases between. Here the CDR3 reads CASSLSSGSWNTIYF. As DNA, the CDR3 is TGTGCCAGCAGTTTATCGTCGGGTTCGTGGAACACCATATATTTT.

The rearrangement joins TRBV20-1 to TRBJ1-1; D unresolved. Germline CDR1 DFQATT, CDR2 SNEGSKA (reference sequence). Trimming removed 1 base at V and 7 bases at J, with 13 bases between. The CDR3 has 13 residues. The CDR3 loop reads CSARVGYLFEAFF. CDR3 nucleotide sequence: TGCAGTGCTAGAGTGGGGTACCTCTTTGAAGCTTTCTTT.

The chain is built from TRBV3-1 and TRBJ2-1; D might be TRBD1 (6 bases). The CDR3 contains 14 residues. CDR1 LGHDT and CDR2 YNNKEL come from the germline V gene (reference sequence). The V end was cut by 0 bases, the J end by 5 bases, with 8 bases between. The CDR3 reads CASSQEGANNEQFF. The CDR3 DNA sequence: TGTGCCAGCAGCCAAGAGGGGGCCAACAATGAGCAGTTCTTC.

This clonotype was seen more than once but under ten times. J is TRBJ2-3 and V is TRBV4-3; 10 bases map to TRBD2. This CDR3 comprises 17 residues. Germline V lookup: CDR1 LGHNA, CDR2 YSLEER. Trimming cost V 0 bases and J 7 bases; bases outside gene matches: 10. The CDR3 here is CASSQDRASGRSNTQYF. The CDR3 coding sequence is TGCGCCAGCAGCCAAGATAGGGCTAGCGGGAGATCAAATACGCAGTATTTT.

This clonotype has just a few counts. The gene calls are TRBV20-1 and TRBJ2-7, with TRBD2 as a possible D gene (6 bases). There are 13 residues in the CDR3. The germline CDR1 and CDR2 sequences are DFQATT and SNEGSKA (reference sequence). The germline V and J ends were trimmed by 3 bases and 6 bases, with 15 bases remaining between them. This CDR3 is CSASGSSGFEQYF. The CDR3 DNA is TGCAGTGCTAGCGGGAGTAGTGGTTTCGAGCAGTACTTC.

The chain is built from TRBV4-1 and TRBJ2-7; D unresolved. The germline CDR1 and CDR2 sequences are MGHRA and YSYEKL. Trimming stripped 4 bases from V and 3 bases from J, with 16 bases between. This CDR3 is built from 15 residues. The CDR3 nucleotides read TGCGCCAGCAGCCCGGATGGTAGTCCTTACTACGAGCAGTACTTC. It specifies CASSPDGSPYYEQYF.

This chain uses TRBV6-1 with TRBJ2-1; unclear D gene. This CDR3 has 15 amino acids. Trimming took 1 base from V and 6 from J, leaving 13 bases between them. CDR1 is MNHNS, CDR2 SASEGT, per germline. CDR3 in amino acids: CASSEGSYPGNEQFF. CDR3 DNA: TGTGCCAGCAGTGAAGGGAGTTACCCCGGCAATGAGCAGTTCTTC.